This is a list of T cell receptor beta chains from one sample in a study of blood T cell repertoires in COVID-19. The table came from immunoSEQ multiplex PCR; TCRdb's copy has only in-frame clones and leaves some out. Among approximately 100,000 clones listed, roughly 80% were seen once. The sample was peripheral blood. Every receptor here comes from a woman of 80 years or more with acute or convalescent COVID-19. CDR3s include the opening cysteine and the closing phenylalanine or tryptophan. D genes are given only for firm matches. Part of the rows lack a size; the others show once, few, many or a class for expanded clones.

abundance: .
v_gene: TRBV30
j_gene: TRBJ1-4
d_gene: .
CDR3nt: TGTGCCTGGAGCGGCCAAGGGGATCATGGGGAAAAACTGTTTTTT
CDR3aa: CAWSGQGDHGEKLFF

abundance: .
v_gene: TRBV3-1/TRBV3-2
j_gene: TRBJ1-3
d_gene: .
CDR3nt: TGTGCCAGCAGCCAAAAACCTCTGACAGGTTACAGCTCTGGAAACACCATATATTTT
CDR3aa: CASSQKPLTGYSSGNTIYF

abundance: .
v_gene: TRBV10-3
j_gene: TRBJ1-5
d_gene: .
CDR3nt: TGTGCCATCTCGGACGGGAATAAGGGCAATCAGCCCCAGCATTTT
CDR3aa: CAISDGNKGNQPQHF

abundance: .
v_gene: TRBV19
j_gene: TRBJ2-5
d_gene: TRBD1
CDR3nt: TGTGCCAGTAGTACCGTGACAGGGGGGGTAGGTGAGACCCAGTACTTC
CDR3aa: CASSTVTGGVGETQYF

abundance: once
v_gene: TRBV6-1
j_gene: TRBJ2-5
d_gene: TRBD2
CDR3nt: TGTGCCAGCAGTGAAAGCCCCAGCGGGGCACAAGAGACCCAGTACTTC
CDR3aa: CASSESPSGAQETQYF

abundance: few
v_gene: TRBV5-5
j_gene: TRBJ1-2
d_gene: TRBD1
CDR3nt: TGTGCCAGCAGCTCAGGACAGGGGTACTATGGCTACACCTTC
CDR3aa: CASSSGQGYYGYTF

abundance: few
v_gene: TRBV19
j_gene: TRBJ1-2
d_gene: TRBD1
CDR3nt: TGTGCCACCTCCTCCGGGACAGGGGCGCGGGGCTACACCTTC
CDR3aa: CATSSGTGARGYTF

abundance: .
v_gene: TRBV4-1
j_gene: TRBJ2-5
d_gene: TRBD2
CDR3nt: TGCGCCAGCAGACTCAGCCTAGCGGGGGGGTTAGAGACCCAGTACTTC
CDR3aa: CASRLSLAGGLETQYF

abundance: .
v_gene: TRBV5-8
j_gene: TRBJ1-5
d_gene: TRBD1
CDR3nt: TGTGCCAGCAGCCCCGGACAGGGGGATCAGCCCCAGCATTTT
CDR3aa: CASSPGQGDQPQHF

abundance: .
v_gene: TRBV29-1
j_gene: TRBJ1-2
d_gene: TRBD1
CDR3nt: TGCAGCGTTGGACAGGGGGATGGCTACACCTTC
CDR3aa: CSVGQGDGYTF

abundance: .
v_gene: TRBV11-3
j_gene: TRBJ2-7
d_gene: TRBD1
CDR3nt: TGTGCCAGCAGCCCCGGGACAGGGGGCGCCTACGAGCAGTACTTC
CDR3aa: CASSPGTGGAYEQYF

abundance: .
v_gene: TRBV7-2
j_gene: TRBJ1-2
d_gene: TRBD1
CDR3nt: TGTGCCAGCAGCTTAGTAGTGTCGACAGGGAACTATGGCTACACCTTC
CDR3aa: CASSLVVSTGNYGYTF

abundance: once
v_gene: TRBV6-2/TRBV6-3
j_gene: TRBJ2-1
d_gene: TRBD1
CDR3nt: TGTGCCAGCAGTCCCGGGACAGGGAGCAATGAGCAGTTCTTC
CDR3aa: CASSPGTGSNEQFF

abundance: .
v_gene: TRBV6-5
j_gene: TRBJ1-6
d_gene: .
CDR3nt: TGTGCCAGCTCAGGAGAGGGAAAAGGGTCACCCCTCCACTTT
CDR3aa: CASSGEGKGSPLHF

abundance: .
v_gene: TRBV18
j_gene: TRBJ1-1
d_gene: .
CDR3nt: TGTGCCAGCTCACCACTCGGGGAGAACACTGAAGCTTTCTTT
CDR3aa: CASSPLGENTEAFF

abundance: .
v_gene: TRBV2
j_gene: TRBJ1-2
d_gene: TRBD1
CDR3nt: TGTGCCAGCACCGGGACAGGGGGAGCGGGTGGCTACACCTTC
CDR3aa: CASTGTGGAGGYTF

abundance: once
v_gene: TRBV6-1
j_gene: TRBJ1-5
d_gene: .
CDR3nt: TGTGCCAGCAGTGAGGCACAGCGCAATCAGCCCCAGCATTTT
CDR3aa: CASSEAQRNQPQHF

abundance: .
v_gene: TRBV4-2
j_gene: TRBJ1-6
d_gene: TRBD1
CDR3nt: TGTGCCAGCAGCCAACAAACCAGGGGGAGCTCCTATAATTCACCCCTCCACTTT
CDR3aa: CASSQQTRGSSYNSPLHF

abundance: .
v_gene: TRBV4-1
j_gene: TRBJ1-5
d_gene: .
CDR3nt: TGCGCCAGCAGCCAAGCCCTGGTCCTACATCAGCCCCAGCATTTT
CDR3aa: CASSQALVLHQPQHF

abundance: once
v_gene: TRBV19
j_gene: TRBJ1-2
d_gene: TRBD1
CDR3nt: TGTGCCAGTAGTACAACCCGGGACAGGGACTATGGCTACACCTTC
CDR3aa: CASSTTRDRDYGYTF

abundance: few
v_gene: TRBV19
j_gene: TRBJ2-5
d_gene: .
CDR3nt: TGTGCCAGTAGTATAGGCGGCGCGAAGACCCAGTACTTC
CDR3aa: CASSIGGAKTQYF

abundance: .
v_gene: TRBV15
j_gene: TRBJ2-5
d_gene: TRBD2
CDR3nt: TGTGCCACCAGCAGACCCTTGGGACTAGCGGAAGAGACCCAGTACTTC
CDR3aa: CATSRPLGLAEETQYF

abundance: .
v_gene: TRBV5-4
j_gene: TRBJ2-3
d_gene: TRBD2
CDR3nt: TGTGCCAGCAGCTTGGGACAAGCGGGGGGAAGCACAGATACGCAGTATTTT
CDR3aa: CASSLGQAGGSTDTQYF

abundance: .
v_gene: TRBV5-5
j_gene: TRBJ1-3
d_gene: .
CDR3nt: TGTGCCAGCAGCTTGGGGACTGCTGGAAACACCATATATTTT
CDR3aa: CASSLGTAGNTIYF

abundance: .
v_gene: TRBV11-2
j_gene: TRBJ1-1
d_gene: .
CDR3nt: TGTGCCAGCAGCCCCTTAGGGGGGGGTGGCACTGAAGCTTTCTTT
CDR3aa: CASSPLGGGGTEAFF

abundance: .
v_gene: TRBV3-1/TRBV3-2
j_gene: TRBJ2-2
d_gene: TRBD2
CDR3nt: TGTGCCAGCAGCCGGACTAGCGGGGGTAGGAACACCGGGGAGCTGTTTTTT
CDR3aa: CASSRTSGGRNTGELFF

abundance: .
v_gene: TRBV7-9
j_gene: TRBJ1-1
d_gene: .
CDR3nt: TGTGCCAGCAGTCCTTCCAGGAGGAGCACTGAAGCTTTCTTT
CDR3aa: CASSPSRRSTEAFF

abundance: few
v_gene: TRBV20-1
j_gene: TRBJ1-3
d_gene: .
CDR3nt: TGCAGTGCTAGTGGGGCAGGTGTTGGAAACACCATATATTTT
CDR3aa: CSASGAGVGNTIYF

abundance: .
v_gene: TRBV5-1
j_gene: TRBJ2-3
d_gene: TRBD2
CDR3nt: TGCGCCAGCATCGGGGGGGCCACAGATACGCAGTATTTT
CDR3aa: CASIGGATDTQYF

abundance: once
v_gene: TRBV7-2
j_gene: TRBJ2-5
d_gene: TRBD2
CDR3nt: TGTGCCAGCAGCTTAGCCCCGACTAGCGGGGCCCAAGAGACCCAGTACTTC
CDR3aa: CASSLAPTSGAQETQYF

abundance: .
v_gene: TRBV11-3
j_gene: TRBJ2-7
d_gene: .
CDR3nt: TGTGCCAGCAGCTTAGTACAGGGCAGCGAGCAGTACTTC
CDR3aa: CASSLVQGSEQYF

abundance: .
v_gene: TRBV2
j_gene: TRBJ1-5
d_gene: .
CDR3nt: TGTGCCAGTACCGCGACAGGCCTCGATCAGCCCCAGCATTTT
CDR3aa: CASTATGLDQPQHF

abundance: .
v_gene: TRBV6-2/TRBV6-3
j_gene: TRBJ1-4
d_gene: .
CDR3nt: TGTGCCAGCAGTCTACAGGAGTCTGAAAAACTGTTTTTT
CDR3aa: CASSLQESEKLFF

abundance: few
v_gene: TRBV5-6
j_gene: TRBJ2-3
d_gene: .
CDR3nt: TGTGCCAGCAGCTCATACAGGGAGCTCTTGACAGATACGCAGTATTTT
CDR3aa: CASSSYRELLTDTQYF

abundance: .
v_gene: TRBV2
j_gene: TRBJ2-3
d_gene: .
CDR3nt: TGTGCCAGCAGGAGGGGGGGTACGCAGTATTTT
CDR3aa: CASRRGGTQYF

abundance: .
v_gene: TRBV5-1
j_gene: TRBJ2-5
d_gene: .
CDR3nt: TGCGCCAGCAGCTTGGTACAGGGTAAAGAGACCCAGTACTTC
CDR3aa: CASSLVQGKETQYF

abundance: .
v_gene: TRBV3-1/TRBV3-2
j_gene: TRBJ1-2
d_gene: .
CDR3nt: TGTGCCAGCAGCCCCTATCCTGGGAGGCGGGGGCAGGATGGCTACACCTTC
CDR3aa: CASSPYPGRRGQDGYTF

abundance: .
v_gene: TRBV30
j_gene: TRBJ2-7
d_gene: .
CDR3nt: TGTGCCTGGAGTCGTCCGTTTGGGCGGGTCGAGCAGTACTTC
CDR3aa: CAWSRPFGRVEQYF

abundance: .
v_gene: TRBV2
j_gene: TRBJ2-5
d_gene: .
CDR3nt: TGTGCCAGCGGAGGAGAGACCCAGTACTTC
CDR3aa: CASGGETQYF

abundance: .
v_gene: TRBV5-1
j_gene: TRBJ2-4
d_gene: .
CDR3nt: TGCGCCAGCAGCTTGTCTCTTGGAGGCAAAAACATTCAGTACTTC
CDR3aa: CASSLSLGGKNIQYF

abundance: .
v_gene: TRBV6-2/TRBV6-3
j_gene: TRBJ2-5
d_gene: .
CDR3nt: TGTGCCAGCAGTTACAGCCGGTGGGAGACCCAGTACTTC
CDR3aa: CASSYSRWETQYF

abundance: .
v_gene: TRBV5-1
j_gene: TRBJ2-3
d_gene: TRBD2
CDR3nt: TGCGCCAGCAGCTTGGAGGCTAGCGGGCGCACAGATACGCAGTATTTT
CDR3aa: CASSLEASGRTDTQYF

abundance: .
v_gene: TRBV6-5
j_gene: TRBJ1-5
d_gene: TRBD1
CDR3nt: TGTGCCAGCAGACAAGACAGGGGGAGCAATCAGCCCCAGCATTTT
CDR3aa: CASRQDRGSNQPQHF

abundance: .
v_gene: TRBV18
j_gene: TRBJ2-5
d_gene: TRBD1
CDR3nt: TGTGCCAGCTCACCTACAGGGGACAGGGAGACCCAGTACTTC
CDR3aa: CASSPTGDRETQYF

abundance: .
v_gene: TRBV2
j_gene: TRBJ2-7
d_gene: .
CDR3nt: TGTGCCAGCAGGCAGGGGGAGGACATCCTCTACGAGCAGTACTTC
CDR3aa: CASRQGEDILYEQYF

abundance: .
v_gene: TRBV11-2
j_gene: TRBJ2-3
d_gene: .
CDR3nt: TGTGCCAGCAGCCAGACTTTAACCTCAGATACGCAGTATTTT
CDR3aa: CASSQTLTSDTQYF

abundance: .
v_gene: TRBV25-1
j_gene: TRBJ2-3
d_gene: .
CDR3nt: TGTGCCAGCAGTGTCGGGGGTCGTAAAGATACGCAGTATTTT
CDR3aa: CASSVGGRKDTQYF

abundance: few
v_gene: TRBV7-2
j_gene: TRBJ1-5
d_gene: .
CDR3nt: TGTGCCAGCAGCTTCGAGGGTTATAGCAATCAGCCCCAGCATTTT
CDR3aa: CASSFEGYSNQPQHF

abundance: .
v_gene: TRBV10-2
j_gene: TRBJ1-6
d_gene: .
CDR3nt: TGCGCCAGCAGTGAGACCAGGGATCCAGCTTCACCCCTCCACTTT
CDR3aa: CASSETRDPASPLHF

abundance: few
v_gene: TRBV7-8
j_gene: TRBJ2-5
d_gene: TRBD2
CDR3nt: TGTGCCAGCAGCTTAACCGGGACTAGCTCGGTGGAGACCCAGTACTTC
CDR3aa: CASSLTGTSSVETQYF

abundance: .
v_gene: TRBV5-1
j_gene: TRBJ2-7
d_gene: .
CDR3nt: TGCGCCAGCAGCTTCACCGGGAGCTCCTACGAGCAGTACTTC
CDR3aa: CASSFTGSSYEQYF

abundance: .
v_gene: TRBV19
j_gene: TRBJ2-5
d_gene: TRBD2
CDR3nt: TGTGCCAGTAGCCATTGGACTAGCGGGCTCCAAGAGACCCAGTACTTC
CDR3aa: CASSHWTSGLQETQYF

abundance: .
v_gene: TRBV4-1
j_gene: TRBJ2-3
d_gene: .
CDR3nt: TGCGCCAGCAGCCAAGACAGGAGCACAGATACGCAGTATTTT
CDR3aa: CASSQDRSTDTQYF

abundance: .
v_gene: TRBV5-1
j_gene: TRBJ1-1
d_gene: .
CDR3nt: TGCGCCACCAGCCGGGGTTCGGGCCCGAACACTGAAGCTTTCTTT
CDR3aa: CATSRGSGPNTEAFF

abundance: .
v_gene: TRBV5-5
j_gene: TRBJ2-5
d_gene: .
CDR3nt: TGTGCCAGCAGCTTAGGACCTGGACAGCAAGAGACCCAGTACTTC
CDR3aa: CASSLGPGQQETQYF

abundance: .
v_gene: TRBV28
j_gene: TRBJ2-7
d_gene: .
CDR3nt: TGTGCCAGCAGTTTAATGGGGGGTCTACCCGTGGGCGAGCAGTACTTC
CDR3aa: CASSLMGGLPVGEQYF

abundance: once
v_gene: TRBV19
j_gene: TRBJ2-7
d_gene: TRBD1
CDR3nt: TGTGCCAGTAGTCTGGTAGGCAATCCGGGACAGGGGGCTTACGAGCAGTACTTC
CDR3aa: CASSLVGNPGQGAYEQYF

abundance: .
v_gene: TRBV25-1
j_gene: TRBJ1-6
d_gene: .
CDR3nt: TGTGCCAGCAGTGATTCGGTGACATCCTCACCCCTCCACTTT
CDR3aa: CASSDSVTSSPLHF